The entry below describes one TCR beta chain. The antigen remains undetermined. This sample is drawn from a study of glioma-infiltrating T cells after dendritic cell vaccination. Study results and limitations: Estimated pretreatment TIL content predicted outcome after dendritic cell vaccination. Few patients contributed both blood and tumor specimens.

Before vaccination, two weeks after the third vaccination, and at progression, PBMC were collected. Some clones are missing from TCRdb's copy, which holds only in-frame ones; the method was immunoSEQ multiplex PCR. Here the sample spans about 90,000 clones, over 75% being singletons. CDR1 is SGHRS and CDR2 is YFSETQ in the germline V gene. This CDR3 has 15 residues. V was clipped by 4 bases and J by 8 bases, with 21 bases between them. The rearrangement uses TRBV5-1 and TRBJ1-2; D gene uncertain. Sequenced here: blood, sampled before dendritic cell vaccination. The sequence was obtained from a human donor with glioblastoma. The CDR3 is CASSPDGLLPGGYTF. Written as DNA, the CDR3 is TGCGCCAGCAGCCCGGATGGACTCCTCCCTGGGGGCTACACCTTC. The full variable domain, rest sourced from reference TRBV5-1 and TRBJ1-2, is KAGVTQTPRYLIKTRGQQVTLSCSPISGHRSVSWYQQTPGQGLQFLFEYFSETQRNKGNFPGRFSGRQFSNSRSEMNVSTLELGDSALYLCASSPDGLLPGGYTFGSGTRLTVV.